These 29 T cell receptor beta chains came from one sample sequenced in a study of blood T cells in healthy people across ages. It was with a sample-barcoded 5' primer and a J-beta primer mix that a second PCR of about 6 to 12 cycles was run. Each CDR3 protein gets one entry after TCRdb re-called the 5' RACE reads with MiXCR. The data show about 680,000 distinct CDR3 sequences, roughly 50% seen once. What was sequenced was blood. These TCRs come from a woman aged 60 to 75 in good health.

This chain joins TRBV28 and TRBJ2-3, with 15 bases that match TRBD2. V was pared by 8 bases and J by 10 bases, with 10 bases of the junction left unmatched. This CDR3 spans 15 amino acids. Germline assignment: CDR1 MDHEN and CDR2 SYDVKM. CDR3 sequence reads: CASWDGTSGRRAQYF. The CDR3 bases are TGTGCCAGCTGGGATGGGACTAGCGGGAGGAGAGCGCAGTATTTT.

CDR3 residues: CASSLGAVYNEQFF. The CDR3 region has the DNA TGTGCCAGCAGTTTAGGAGCGGTATACAATGAGCAGTTCTTC. The genes are TRBV28 and TRBJ2-1; D is perhaps TRBD2 (5 bases). The germline V gene has CDR1 MDHEN and CDR2 SYDVKM. The CDR3 is made up of 14 amino acids. V lost 2 bases to trimming and J lost 4 bases, with 9 bases between them.

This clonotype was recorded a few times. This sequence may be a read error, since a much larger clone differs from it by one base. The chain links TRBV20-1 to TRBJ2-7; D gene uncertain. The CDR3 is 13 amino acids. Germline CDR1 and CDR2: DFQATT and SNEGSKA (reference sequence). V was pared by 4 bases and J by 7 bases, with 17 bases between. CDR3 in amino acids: CSAIITFGNEQYF. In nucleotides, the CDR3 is TGCAGTGCTATAATAACGTTTGGAAATGAGCAGTACTTC.

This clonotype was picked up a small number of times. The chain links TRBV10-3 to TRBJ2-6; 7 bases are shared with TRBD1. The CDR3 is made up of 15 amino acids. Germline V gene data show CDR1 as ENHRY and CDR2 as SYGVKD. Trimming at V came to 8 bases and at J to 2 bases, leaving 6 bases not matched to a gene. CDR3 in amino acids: CAISGQAPGANVLTF. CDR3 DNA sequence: TGTGCCATCTCAGGACAGGCGCCTGGGGCCAACGTCCTGACTTTC.

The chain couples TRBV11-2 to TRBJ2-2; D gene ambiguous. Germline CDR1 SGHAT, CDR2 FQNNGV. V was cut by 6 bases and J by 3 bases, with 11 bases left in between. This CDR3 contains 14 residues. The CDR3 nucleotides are TGTGCCAGCAGTGTAGGCCAATACACCGGGGAGCTGTTTTTT. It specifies CASSVGQYTGELFF.

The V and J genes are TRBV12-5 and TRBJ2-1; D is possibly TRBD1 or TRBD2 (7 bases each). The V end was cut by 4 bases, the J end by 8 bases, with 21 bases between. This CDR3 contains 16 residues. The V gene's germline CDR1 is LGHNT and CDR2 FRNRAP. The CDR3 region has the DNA TGTGCTAGTGGTTCCGCCAGGGGGGGAACAATCTATGAGCAGTTCTTC. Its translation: CASGSARGGTIYEQFF.

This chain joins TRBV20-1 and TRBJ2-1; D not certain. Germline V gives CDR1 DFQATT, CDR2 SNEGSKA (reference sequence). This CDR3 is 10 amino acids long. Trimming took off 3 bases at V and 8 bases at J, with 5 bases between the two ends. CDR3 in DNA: TGCAGTGCTAGTGCATATGAGCAGTTCTTC. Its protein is CSASAYEQFF.

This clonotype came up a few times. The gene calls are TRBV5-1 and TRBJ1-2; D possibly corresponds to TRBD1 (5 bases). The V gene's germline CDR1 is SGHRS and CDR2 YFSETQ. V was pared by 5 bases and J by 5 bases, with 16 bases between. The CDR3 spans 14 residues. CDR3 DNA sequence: TGCGCCAGCAGACTAGGGCAGGGCGAATATGGCTACACCTTC. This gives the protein CASRLGQGEYGYTF.

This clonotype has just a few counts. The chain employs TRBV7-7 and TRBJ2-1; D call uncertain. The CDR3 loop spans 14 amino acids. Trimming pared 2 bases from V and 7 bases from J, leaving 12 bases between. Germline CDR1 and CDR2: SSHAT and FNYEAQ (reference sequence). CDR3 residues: CASSLTNHGNEQFF. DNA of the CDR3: TGTGCCAGCAGCTTAACCAATCACGGGAATGAGCAGTTCTTC. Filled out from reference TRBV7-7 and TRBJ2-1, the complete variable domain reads GAGVSQSPRYKVTKRGQDVTLRCDPISSHATLYWYQQALGQGPEFLTYFNYEAQPDKSGLPSDRFSAERPEGSISTLTIQRTEQRDSAMYRCASSLTNHGNEQFFGPGTRLTVL.

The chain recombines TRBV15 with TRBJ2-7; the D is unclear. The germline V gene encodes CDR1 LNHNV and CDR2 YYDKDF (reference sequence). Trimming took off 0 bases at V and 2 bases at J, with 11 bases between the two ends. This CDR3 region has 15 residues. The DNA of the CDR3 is TGTGCCACCAGCAGAGATCTGGCGCAGACCTACGAGCAGTACTTC. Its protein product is CATSRDLAQTYEQYF.

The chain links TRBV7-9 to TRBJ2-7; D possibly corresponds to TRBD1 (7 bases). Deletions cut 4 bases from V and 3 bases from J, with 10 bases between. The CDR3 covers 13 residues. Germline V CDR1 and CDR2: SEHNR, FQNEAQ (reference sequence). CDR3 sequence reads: CASSSGGIYEQYF. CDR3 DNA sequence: TGTGCCAGCAGCTCAGGGGGGATCTACGAGCAGTACTTC.

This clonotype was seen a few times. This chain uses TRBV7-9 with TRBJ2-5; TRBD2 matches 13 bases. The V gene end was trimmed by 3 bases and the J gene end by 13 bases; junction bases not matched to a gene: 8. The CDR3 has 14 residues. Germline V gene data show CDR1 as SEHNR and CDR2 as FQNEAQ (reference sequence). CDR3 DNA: TGTGCCAGCAGCTTGACTAGCGGGAGGCCCCAGCCGTACTTC. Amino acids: CASSLTSGRPQPYF. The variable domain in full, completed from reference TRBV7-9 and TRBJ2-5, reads DTGVSQNPRHKITKRGQNVTFRCDPISEHNRLYWYRQTLGQGPEFLTYFQNEAQLEKSRLLSDRFSAERPKGSFSTLEIQRTEQGDSAMYLCASSLTSGRPQPYFGPGTRLLVL.

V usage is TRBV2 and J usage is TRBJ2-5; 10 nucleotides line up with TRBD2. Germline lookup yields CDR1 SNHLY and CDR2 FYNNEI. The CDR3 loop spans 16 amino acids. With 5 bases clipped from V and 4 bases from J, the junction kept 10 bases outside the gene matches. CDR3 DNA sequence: TGTGCCAGCAGTCTGCGGCCTAGCGGGAGTGGAGAGACCCAGTACTTC. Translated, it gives CASSLRPSGSGETQYF.

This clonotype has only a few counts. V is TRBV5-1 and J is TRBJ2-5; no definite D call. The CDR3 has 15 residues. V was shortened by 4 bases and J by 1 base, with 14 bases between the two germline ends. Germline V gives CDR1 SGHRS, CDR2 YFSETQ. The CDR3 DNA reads TGCGCCAGCAGCCAAACCCCGAGCCCCCAAGAGACCCAGTACTTC. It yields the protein CASSQTPSPQETQYF.

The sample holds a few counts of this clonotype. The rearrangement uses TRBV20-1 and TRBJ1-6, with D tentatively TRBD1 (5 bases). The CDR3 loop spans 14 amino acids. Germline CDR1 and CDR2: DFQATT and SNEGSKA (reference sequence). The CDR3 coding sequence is TGCAGAGCTGGTGGGGCGCAGAGTGGGTCACCCCTCCACTTT. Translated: CRAGGAQSGSPLHF.

The CDR3 nucleotides read TGTGCCAGCAGCGCGACAGGATCGCTCTATGGCTACACCTTC. This translates into CASSATGSLYGYTF. The chain links TRBV9 to TRBJ1-2; D is possibly TRBD1 (6 bases). Trimming took off 3 bases at V and 4 bases at J, with 13 bases between the two ends. CDR3 length: 14 amino acids. Germline V CDR1 and CDR2: SGDLS, YYNGEE.

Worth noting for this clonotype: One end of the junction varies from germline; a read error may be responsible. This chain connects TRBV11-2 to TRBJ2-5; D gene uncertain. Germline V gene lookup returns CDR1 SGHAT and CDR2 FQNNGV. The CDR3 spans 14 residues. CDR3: CTSSPRVSRETQYF. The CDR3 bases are TGTACCAGCAGCCCGCGCGTGTCCCGGGAGACCCAGTACTTC.

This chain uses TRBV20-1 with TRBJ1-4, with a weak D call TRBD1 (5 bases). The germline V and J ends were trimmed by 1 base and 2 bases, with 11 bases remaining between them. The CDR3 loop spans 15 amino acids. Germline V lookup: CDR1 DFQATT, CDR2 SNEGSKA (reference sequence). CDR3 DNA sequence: TGCAGTGCTAGAGGGGACCACCGCACTAATGAAAAACTGTTTTTT. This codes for CSARGDHRTNEKLFF.

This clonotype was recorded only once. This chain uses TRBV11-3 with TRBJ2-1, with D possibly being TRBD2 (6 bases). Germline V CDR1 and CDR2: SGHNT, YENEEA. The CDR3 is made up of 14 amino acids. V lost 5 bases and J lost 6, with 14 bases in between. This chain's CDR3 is CASSPPGARNEQFF. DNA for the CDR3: TGTGCCAGCAGCCCTCCGGGAGCCCGCAATGAGCAGTTCTTC.

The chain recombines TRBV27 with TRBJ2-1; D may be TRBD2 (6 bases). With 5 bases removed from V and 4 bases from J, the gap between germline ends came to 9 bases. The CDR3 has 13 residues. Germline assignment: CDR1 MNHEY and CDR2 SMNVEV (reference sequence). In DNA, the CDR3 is TGTGCCAGCAGTCGGGAGCCATACAATGAGCAGTTCTTC. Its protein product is CASSREPYNEQFF.

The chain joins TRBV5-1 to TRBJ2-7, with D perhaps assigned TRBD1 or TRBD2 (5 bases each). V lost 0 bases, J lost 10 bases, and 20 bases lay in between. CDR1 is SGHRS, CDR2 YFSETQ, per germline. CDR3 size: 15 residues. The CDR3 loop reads CASSLAPGSDQPQYF. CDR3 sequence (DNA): TGCGCCAGCAGCTTGGCCCCAGGGAGCGATCAGCCCCAGTACTTC.

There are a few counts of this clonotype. The CDR3 loop reads CASSRPPISGQETQYF. The CDR3 DNA sequence: TGTGCCAGCAGCCGACCACCCATTAGCGGACAAGAGACCCAGTACTTC. The rearrangement links TRBV4-2 to TRBJ2-5; a weak D match, TRBD2 (6 bases). Trimming took off 4 bases at V and 2 bases at J, with 17 bases between the two ends. The CDR3 runs to 16 residues. Per germline, CDR1 LGHNA and CDR2 YNFKEQ.

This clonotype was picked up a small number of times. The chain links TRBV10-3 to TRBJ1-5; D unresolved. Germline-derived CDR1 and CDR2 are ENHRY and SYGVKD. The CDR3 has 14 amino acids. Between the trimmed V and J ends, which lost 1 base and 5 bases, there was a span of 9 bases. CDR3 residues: CAISEWSGDQPQHF. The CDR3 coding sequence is TGTGCCATCAGTGAGTGGTCAGGAGATCAGCCCCAGCATTTT.

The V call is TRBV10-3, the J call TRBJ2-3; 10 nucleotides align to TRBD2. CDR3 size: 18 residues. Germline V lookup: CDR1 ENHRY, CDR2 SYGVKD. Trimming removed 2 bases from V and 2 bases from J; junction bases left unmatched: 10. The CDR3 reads CAISEAGGLAKNTDTQYF. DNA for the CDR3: TGTGCCATCAGTGAGGCCGGGGGACTAGCGAAGAACACAGATACGCAGTATTTT.

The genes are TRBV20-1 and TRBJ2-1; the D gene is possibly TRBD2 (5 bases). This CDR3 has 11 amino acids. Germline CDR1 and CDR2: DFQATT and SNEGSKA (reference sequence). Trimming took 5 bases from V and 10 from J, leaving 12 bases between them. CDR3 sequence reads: CSASTGREQFF. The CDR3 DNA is TGCAGTGCTTCGACGGGAAGGGAGCAGTTCTTC.

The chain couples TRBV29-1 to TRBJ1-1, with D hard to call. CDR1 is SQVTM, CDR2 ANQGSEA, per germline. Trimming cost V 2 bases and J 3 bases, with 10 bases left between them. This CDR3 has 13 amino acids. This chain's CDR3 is CSVEWVTDTEAFF. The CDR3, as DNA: TGCAGCGTTGAATGGGTAACGGACACTGAAGCTTTCTTT.

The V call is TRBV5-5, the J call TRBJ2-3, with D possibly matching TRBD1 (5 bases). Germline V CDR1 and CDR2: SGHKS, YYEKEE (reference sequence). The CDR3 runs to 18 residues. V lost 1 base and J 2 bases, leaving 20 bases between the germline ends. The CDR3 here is CASSLRFWSRAPTDTQYF. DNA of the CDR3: TGTGCCAGCAGCTTGCGTTTTTGGAGCAGGGCCCCCACAGATACGCAGTATTTT.

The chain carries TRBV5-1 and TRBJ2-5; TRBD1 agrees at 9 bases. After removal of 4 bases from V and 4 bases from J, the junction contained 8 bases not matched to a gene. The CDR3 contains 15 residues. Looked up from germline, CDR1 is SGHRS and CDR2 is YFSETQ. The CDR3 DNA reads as TGCGCCAGCAGCCAGAATACAGGGGGCGGAGAGACCCAGTACTTC. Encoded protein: CASSQNTGGGETQYF.

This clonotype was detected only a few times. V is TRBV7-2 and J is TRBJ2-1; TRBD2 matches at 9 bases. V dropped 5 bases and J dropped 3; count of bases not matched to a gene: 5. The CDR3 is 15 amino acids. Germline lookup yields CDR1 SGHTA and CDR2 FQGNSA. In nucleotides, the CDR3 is TGTGCCAGCAGCACGACTAGCGGATACTACAATGAGCAGTTCTTC. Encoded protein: CASSTTSGYYNEQFF.